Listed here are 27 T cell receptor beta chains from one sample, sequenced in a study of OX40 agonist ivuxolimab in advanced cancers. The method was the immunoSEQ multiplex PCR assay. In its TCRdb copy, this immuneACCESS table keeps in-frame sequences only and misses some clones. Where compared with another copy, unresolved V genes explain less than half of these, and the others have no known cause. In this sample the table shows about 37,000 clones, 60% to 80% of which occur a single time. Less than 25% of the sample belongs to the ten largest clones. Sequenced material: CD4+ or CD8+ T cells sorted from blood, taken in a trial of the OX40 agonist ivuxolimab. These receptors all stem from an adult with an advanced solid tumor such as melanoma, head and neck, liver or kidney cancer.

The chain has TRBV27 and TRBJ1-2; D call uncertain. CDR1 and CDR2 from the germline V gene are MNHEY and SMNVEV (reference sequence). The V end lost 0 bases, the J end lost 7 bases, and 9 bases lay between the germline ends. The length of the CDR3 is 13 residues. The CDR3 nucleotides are TGTGCCAGCAGTTTATCTCGGGAGGCTGGCTACACCTTC. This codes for CASSLSREAGYTF.

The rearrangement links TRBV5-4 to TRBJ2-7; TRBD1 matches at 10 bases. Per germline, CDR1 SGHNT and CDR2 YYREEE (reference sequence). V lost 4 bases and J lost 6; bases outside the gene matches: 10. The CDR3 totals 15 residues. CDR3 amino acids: CASSSSGTGATEQYF. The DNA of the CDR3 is TGTGCCAGCAGCAGCTCCGGGACAGGGGCAACCGAGCAGTACTTC.

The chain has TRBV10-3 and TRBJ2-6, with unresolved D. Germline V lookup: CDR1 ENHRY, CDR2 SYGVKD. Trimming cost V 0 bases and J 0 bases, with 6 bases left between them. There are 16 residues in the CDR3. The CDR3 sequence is CAISESRLSGANVLTF. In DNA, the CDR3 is TGTGCCATCAGTGAGTCGAGACTCTCTGGGGCCAACGTCCTGACTTTC.

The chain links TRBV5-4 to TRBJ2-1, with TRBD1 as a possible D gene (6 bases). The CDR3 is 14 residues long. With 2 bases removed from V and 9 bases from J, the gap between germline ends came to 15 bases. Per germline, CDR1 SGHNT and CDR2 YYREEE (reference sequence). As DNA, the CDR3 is TGTGCCAGCAGCTTACAATCTCAAGGGGGTGAGCAGTTCTTC. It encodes CASSLQSQGGEQFF.

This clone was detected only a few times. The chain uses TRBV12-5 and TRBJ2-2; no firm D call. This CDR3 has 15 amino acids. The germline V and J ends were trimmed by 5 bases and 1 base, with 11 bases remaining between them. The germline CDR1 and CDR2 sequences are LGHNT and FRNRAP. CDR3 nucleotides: TGTGCTAGTGGTGACCTAGTAGGGAACACCGGGGAGCTGTTTTTT. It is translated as CASGDLVGNTGELFF.

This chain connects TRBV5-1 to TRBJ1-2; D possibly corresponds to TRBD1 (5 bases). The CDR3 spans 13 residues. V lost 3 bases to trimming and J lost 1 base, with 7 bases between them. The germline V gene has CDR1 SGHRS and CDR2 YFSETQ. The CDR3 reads CASSSQGNYGYTF. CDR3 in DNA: TGCGCCAGCAGCTCCCAGGGTAACTATGGCTACACCTTC.

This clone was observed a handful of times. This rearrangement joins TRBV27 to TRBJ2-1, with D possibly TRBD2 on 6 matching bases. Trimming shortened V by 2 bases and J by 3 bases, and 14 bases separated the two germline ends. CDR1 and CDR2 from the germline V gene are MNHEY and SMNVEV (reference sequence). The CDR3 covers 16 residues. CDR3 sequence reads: CASSLIGRINYNEQFF. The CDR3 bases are TGTGCCAGCAGTTTAATTGGGAGGATTAACTACAATGAGCAGTTCTTC.

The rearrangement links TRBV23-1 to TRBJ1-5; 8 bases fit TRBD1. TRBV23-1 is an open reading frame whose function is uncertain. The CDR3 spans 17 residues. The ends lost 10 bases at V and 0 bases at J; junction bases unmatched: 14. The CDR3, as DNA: TGCGCCAACCCGATAGGGGGACAGGAGAATAGCAATCAGCCCCAGCATTTT. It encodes CANPIGGQENSNQPQHF.

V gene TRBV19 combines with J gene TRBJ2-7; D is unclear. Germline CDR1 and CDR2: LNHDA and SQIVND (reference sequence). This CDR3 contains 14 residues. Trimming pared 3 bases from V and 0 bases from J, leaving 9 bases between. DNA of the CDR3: TGTGCCAGTAGTATCGGGTACGGCTCCTACGAGCAGTACTTC. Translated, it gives CASSIGYGSYEQYF.

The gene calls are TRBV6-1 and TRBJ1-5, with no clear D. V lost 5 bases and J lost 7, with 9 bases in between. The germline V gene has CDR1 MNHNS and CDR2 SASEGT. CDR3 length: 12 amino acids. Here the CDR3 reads CASSSPPQPQHF. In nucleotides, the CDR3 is TGTGCCAGCAGTTCCCCCCCCCAGCCCCAGCATTTT.

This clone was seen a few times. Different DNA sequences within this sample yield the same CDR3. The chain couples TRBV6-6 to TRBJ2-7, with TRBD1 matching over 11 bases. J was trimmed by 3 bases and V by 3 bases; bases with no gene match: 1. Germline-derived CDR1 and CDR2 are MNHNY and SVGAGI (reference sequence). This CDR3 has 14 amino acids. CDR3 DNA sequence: TGTGCCAGCAGTTATGGGACAGGGGGCTACGAGCAGTACTTC. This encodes CASSYGTGGYEQYF.

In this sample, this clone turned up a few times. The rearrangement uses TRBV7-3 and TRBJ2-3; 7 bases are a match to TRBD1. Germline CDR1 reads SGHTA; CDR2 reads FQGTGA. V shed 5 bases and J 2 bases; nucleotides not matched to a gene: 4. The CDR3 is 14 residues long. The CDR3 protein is CASSTDRNTDTQYF. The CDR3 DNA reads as TGTGCCAGCAGCACGGACAGGAACACAGATACGCAGTATTTT.

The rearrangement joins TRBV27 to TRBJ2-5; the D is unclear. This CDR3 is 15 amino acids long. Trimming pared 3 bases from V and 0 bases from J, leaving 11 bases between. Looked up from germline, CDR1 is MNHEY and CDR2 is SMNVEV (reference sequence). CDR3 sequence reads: CASSFRWQDQETQYF. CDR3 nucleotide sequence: TGTGCCAGCAGTTTTAGATGGCAGGACCAAGAGACCCAGTACTTC.

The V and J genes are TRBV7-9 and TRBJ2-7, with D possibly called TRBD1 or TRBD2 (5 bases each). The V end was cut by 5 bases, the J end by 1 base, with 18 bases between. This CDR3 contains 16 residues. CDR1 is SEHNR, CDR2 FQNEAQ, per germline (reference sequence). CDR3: CASSRISGTDSYEQYF. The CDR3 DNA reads TGTGCCAGCAGCAGAATTTCCGGGACCGATTCCTACGAGCAGTACTTC.

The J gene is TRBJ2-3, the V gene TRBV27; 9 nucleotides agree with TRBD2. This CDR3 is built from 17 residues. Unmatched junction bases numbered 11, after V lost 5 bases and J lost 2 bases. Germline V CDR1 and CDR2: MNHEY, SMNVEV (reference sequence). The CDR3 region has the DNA TGTGCCAGCAGTCAACCGGTACTAGCGGGCCACACAGATACGCAGTATTTT. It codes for CASSQPVLAGHTDTQYF.

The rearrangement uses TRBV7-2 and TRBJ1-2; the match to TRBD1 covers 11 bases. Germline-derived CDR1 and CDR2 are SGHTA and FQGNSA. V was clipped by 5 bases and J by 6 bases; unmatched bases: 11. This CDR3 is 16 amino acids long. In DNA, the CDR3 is TGTGCCAGCAGCGCAAATCCCGGGACAGGGGGTCATGGCTACACCTTC. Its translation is CASSANPGTGGHGYTF.

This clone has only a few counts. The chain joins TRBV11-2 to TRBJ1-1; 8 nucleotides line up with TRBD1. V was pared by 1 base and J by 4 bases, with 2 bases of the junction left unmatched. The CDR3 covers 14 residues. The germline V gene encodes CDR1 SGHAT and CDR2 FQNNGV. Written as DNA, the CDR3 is TGTGCCAGCAGCTTAGGACAGGGGAGCACTGAAGCTTTCTTT. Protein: CASSLGQGSTEAFF.

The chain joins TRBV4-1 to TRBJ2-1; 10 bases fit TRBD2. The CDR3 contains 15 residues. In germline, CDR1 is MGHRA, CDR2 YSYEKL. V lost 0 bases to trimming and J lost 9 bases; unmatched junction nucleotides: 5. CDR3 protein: CASSQEASGGIEQFF. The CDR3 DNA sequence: TGCGCCAGCAGCCAAGAGGCTAGCGGGGGCATTGAGCAGTTCTTC.

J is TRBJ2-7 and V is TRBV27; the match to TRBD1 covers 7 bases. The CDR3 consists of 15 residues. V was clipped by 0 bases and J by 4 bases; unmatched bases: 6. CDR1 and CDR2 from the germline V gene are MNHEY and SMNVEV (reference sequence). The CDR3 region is CASSLSIGDSYEQYF. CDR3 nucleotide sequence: TGTGCCAGCAGTTTATCGATCGGGGACAGTTACGAGCAGTACTTC.

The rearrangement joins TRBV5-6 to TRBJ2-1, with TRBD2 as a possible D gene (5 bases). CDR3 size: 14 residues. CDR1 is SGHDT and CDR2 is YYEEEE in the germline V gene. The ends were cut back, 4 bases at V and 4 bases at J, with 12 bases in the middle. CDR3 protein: CASSRGSAYNEQFF. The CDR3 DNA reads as TGTGCCAGCAGCCGGGGTTCAGCATACAATGAGCAGTTCTTC.

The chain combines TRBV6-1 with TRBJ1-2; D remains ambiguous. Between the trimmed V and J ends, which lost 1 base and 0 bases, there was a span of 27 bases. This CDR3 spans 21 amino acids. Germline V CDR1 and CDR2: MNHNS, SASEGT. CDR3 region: CASSEVGLGVRLGGANYGYTF. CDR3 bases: TGTGCCAGCAGTGAAGTCGGTCTCGGAGTTCGTTTGGGCGGAGCTAACTATGGCTACACCTTC.

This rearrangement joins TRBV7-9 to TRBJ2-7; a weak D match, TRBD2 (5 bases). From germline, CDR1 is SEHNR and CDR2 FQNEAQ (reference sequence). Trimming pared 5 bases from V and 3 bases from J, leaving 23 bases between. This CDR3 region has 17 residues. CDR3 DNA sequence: TGTGCCAGCAGCCCCCCCCGAGGGAAGGAAGGGTACTACGAGCAGTACTTC. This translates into CASSPPRGKEGYYEQYF. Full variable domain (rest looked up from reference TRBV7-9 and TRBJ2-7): DTGVSQNPRHKITKRGQNVTFRCDPISEHNRLYWYRQTLGQGPEFLTYFQNEAQLEKSRLLSDRFSAERPKGSFSTLEIQRTEQGDSAMYLCASSPPRGKEGYYEQYFGPGTRLTVT.

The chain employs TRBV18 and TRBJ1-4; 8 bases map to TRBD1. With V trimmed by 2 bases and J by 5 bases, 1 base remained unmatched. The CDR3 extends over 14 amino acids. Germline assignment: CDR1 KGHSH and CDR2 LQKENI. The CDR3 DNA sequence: TGTGCCAGCTCACCAGGGACAGGAAATGAAAAACTGTTTTTT. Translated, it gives CASSPGTGNEKLFF.

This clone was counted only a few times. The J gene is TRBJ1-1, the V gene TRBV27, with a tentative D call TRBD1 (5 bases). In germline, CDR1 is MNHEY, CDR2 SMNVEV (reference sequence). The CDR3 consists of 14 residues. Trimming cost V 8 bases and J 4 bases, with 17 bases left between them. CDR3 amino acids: CASQVRGAFTEAFF. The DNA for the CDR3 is TGTGCCAGCCAAGTCCGCGGGGCGTTCACTGAAGCTTTCTTT.

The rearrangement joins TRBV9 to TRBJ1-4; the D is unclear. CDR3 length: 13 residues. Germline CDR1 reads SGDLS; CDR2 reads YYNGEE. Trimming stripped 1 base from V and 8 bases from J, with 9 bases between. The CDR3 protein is CASSVQAGEKLFF. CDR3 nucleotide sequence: TGTGCCAGCAGCGTACAGGCGGGGGAAAAACTGTTTTTT.

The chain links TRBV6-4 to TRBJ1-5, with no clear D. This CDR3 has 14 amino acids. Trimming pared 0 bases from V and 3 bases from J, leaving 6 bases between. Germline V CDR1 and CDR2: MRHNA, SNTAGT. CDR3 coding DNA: TGTGCCAGCAGTGACTCGAGGGACAATCAGCCCCAGCATTTT. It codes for CASSDSRDNQPQHF.

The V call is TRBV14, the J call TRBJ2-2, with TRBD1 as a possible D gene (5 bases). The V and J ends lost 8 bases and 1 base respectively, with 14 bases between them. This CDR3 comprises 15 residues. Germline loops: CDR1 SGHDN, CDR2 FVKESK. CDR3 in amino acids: CASRKGQQNTGELFF. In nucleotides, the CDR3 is TGTGCCAGCCGCAAGGGGCAGCAGAACACCGGGGAGCTGTTTTTT. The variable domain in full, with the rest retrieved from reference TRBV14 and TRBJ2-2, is EAGVTQFPSHSVIEKGQTVTLRCDPISGHDNLYWYRRVMGKEIKFLLHFVKESKQDESGMPNNRFLAERTGGTYSTLKVQPAELEDSGVYFCASRKGQQNTGELFFGEGSRLTVL.